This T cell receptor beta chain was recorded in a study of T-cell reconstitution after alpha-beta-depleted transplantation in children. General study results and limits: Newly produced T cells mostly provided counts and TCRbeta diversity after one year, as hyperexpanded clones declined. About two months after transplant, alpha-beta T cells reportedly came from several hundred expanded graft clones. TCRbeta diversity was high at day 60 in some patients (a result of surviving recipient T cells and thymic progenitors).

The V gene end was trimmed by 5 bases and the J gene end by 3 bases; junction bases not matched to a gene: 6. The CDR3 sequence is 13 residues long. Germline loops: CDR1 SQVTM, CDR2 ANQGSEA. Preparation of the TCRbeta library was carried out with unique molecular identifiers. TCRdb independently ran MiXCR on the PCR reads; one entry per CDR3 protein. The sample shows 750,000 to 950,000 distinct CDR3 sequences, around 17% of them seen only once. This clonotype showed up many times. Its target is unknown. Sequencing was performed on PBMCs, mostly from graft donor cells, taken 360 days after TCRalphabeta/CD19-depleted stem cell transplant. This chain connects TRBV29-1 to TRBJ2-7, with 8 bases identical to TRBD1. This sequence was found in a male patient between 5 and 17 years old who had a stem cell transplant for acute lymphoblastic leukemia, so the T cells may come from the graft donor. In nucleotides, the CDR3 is TGCAGCGTTAAGAGGACAGGGAGCTACGAGCAGTACTTC. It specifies CSVKRTGSYEQYF.